Listed here are 15 T cell receptor beta chains from one sample, sequenced in a study of early T cells in non-severe SARS-CoV-2 infection. TCRdb re-called the 5' RACE reads with MiXCR, one entry per CDR3 protein. The sample has 25,000 to 35,000 distinct CDR3 sequences, over 4.5% seen once. This specimen was whole blood, taken at baseline. Receptors originate from an adult who was a healthcare worker with PCR-confirmed SARS-CoV-2 infection or an uninfected control (not recorded which).

Many counts were recorded for this clonotype. This chain links TRBV9 with TRBJ2-7; D uncertain. The CDR3 runs to 14 residues. Trimming stripped 2 bases from V and 2 bases from J, with 11 bases between. Per germline, CDR1 SGDLS and CDR2 YYNGEE. As DNA, the CDR3 is TGTGCCAGCAGCGTCGACGGGCGGCCCTACGAGCAGTACTTC. Protein sequence: CASSVDGRPYEQYF.

Many counts were recorded for this clonotype. The V call is TRBV20-1, the J call TRBJ2-1; 10 bases map to TRBD2. CDR3 size: 20 residues. V trimming: 3 bases; J trimming: 0 bases; junction bases outside the gene matches: 17. The germline CDR1 and CDR2 sequences are DFQATT and SNEGSKA (reference sequence). Here the CDR3 DNA reads TGCAGTGCTAGCCCCCTCCGAGGACTAGCGGAGCAGATCTCCTACAATGAGCAGTTCTTC. It is translated as CSASPLRGLAEQISYNEQFF.

The J gene is TRBJ1-3, the V gene TRBV18; D perhaps matches TRBD1 (5 bases). The ends were cut back, 3 bases at V and 3 bases at J, with 12 bases in the middle. The germline V gene has CDR1 KGHSH and CDR2 LQKENI. The CDR3 totals 15 residues. CDR3 region: CASSPQGEGGNTIYF. The CDR3, as DNA: TGTGCCAGCTCACCGCAGGGTGAAGGTGGAAACACCATATATTTT.

This clonotype was detected many times. This chain links TRBV18 with TRBJ1-1, with 11 bases lining up with TRBD1. This CDR3 has 14 amino acids. The germline gives CDR1 KGHSH, CDR2 LQKENI. Trimming cost V 0 bases and J 11 bases; bases outside gene matches: 5. The CDR3 sequence: CASSPPGTGGAAFF. The CDR3 DNA reads TGTGCCAGCTCACCACCCGGGACAGGGGGAGCGGCTTTCTTT.

This clonotype was detected only a few times. CDR3 DNA: TGCAGTGCTACCAAGGTGGGCTGGAGGGGTGTGGACAATGAGCAGTTCTTC. This sequence encodes CSATKVGWRGVDNEQFF. The chain has TRBV20-1 and TRBJ2-1; D perhaps matches TRBD2 (6 bases). V dropped 4 bases and J dropped 5 bases, with 24 bases sitting between them. Germline V CDR1 and CDR2: DFQATT, SNEGSKA (reference sequence). The CDR3 extends over 17 amino acids.

This clonotype ranks as medium-sized. J is TRBJ2-3 and V is TRBV29-1; D ambiguous. V was shortened by 4 bases and J by 5 bases, with 19 bases between the two germline ends. Per germline, CDR1 SQVTM and CDR2 ANQGSEA. The CDR3 covers 15 residues. The CDR3 spells CSVAFGLKAGDTQYF. CDR3 nucleotides: TGCAGCGTTGCCTTTGGCTTGAAAGCAGGAGATACGCAGTATTTT.

This clonotype showed up many times. The chain links TRBV19 to TRBJ2-6; the D is unclear. Looked up from germline, CDR1 is LNHDA and CDR2 is SQIVND (reference sequence). Trimming stripped 6 bases from V and 0 bases from J, with 9 bases between. The length of the CDR3 is 15 residues. CDR3 bases: TGTGCCAGTAGGTCAGGCCACTCTGGGGCCAACGTCCTGACTTTC. Amino acid sequence: CASRSGHSGANVLTF.

This clonotype has ten or more counts. J is TRBJ1-6 and V is TRBV3-1, with D tentatively TRBD1 (5 bases). The germline V gene encodes CDR1 LGHDT and CDR2 YNNKEL (reference sequence). V dropped 0 bases and J dropped 0 bases, with 9 bases sitting between them. The CDR3 has 17 amino acids. The CDR3 region is CASSQDNGHSYNSPLHF. Here the CDR3 DNA reads TGTGCCAGCAGCCAAGATAACGGACACTCCTATAATTCACCCCTCCACTTT.

The chain has TRBV29-1 and TRBJ2-5; 9 bases agree with TRBD1. The CDR3 runs to 13 residues. From germline, CDR1 is SQVTM and CDR2 ANQGSEA. V lost 4 bases and J lost 2; bases outside the gene matches: 2. The CDR3 DNA reads TGCAGCGTTGGCGACAGGGGGCAAGAGACCCAGTACTTC. Protein sequence: CSVGDRGQETQYF.

This clonotype has a count of ten or more. The chain is built from TRBV6-5 and TRBJ2-5; 11 bases agree with TRBD2. Germline CDR1 MNHEY, CDR2 SVGAGI. The V segment lost 2 bases and the J segment 5 bases; nucleotides outside the gene matches: 10. This CDR3 comprises 17 residues. Written as DNA, the CDR3 is TGTGCCAGCAGTTACCCAAGTAGCGGGGGGGCCAGGGAGACCCAGTACTTC. The encoded protein is CASSYPSSGGARETQYF.

The gene calls are TRBV11-2 and TRBJ2-3, with D uncertain. The length of the CDR3 is 14 residues. The germline CDR1 and CDR2 sequences are SGHAT and FQNNGV. V gave up 1 base and J gave up 4 bases, with 9 bases separating them. The CDR3 loop is CASSLALFSDTQYF. CDR3 sequence (DNA): TGTGCCAGCAGCTTAGCCCTTTTTTCAGATACGCAGTATTTT.

This clonotype showed up just a few times. This chain links TRBV7-6 with TRBJ1-1; no definite D call. The CDR3 runs to 19 residues. The V gene lost 1 base and the J gene lost 3 bases, with 24 bases spanning the gap. Germline assignment: CDR1 SGHVS and CDR2 FNYEAQ. The CDR3 DNA reads TGTGCCAGCAGCTTAGATCCACAATTTACCAGCGGGAGAGACACTGAAGCTTTCTTT. Encoded protein: CASSLDPQFTSGRDTEAFF.

This clonotype qualifies as medium-sized (0.01 to 0.1%). The CDR3 coding sequence is TGTGCCAGCAGCAAAGCTTTGCACATAGGGACTAGCGGTGCCGTTGCCGATACGCAGTATTTT. Translated: CASSKALHIGTSGAVADTQYF. V gene TRBV21-1 combines with J gene TRBJ2-3; the table's D call of TRBD2 was not tested on the DNA. TRBV21-1 is a pseudogene locus. The CDR3 runs 21 residues.

This clonotype showed up many times. V and J are TRBV21-1 and TRBJ2-7; TRBD2, the table's D call, was not compared with the DNA. TRBV21-1 is reported as a pseudogene. The CDR3 is 9 residues long. The DNA for the CDR3 is TGTGCCAGAACCCTCCGCGGGTACTTC. This translates into CARTLRGYF.

This clonotype was seen repeatedly, ten times or more. This chain uses TRBV12-3 or TRBV12-4 with TRBJ2-5; 7 positions match TRBD2. J lost 5 bases, V lost 1 base, and 10 bases had no gene match. The CDR3 is 16 residues long. CDR3 DNA sequence: TGTGCCAGCAGTTTAGGGGGCGGGGGAGTGGCGGAGACCCAGTACTTC. Its translation: CASSLGGGGVAETQYF.